This T cell receptor beta chain was sequenced for a study of regulatory T cells in long-lasting Graves disease. Library construction for TCR beta used iRepertoire HTBI primers and Arm-PCR of CDR3 regions. TCRdb re-derived calls from the multiplex PCR reads in MiXCR, one entry per CDR3 protein. This table has around 250,000 distinct CDR3 sequences, around 19% appearing once. This clonotype was found many times. As to time point: newly diagnosed GD, antithyroid drugs for less than 3 months. PBMCs provided the RNA from which the TCR library was made. Unmatched junction bases numbered 3, after V lost 5 bases and J lost 8 bases. CDR3 size: 12 residues. The germline gives CDR1 KGHSH, CDR2 LQKENI. This sample also belongs to another study, concerning T cells in Graves' hyperthyroidism and ophthalmopathy. From that second work: Ophthalmopathy was model-predicted a median approximately 6.9 months pre-onset.

The receptor's source is a woman aged 25-40 years with Graves disease. The rearrangement uses TRBV18 and TRBJ1-2; 9 bases agree with TRBD1. The sequencing used peripheral blood mononuclear cells (PBMCs), collected at new diagnosis, from a patient treated with antithyroid drugs. CDR3 residues: CASSTGGGGYTF. DNA of the CDR3: TGTGCCAGCTCAACAGGGGGCGGAGGCTACACCTTC.